This T cell receptor (beta chain) is from a study of blood T cell repertoires in COVID-19. Study summary: Both acute and convalescent COVID-19 samples were obtained from the United States, Italy and Spain.

This clone has just a few counts. As originally analysed: Cell counts per sample came from amplifying reference gene primers. Libraries were prepared by immunoSEQ multiplex PCR; TCRdb keeps only in-frame clonotypes and omits some of them. V and J calls and clone size are as listed in that table; D and trimming were resolved from the DNA. The sample carries 170,000 or so clones, roughly 80% recorded once. Germline values: CDR1 SGHTA, CDR2 FQGNSA. This CDR3 has 12 residues. Trimming pared 5 bases from V and 5 bases from J, leaving 6 bases between. Participants' reported clinical history set cohort assignment.

This sequence originates from a woman in her forties or fifties who had recovered from COVID-19. The sample was PBMCs or T cells enriched from blood (not recorded which). The chain is built from TRBV7-2 and TRBJ2-2; TRBD1 is a possible D gene (5 bases). The CDR3 sequence: CASSKGTGELFF. CDR3 in DNA: TGTGCCAGCAGCAAGGGGACCGGGGAGCTGTTTTTT.